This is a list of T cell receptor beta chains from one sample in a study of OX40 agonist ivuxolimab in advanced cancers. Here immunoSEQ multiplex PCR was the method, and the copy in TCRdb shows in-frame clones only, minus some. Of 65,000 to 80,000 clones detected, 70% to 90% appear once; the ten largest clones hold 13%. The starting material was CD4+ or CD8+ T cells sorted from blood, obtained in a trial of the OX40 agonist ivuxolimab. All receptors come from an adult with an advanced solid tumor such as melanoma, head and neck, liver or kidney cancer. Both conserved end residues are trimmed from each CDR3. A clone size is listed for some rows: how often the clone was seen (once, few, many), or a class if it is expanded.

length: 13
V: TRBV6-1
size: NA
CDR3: ASSEYRGSNQPQH

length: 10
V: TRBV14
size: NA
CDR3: ASSSIYNEQF

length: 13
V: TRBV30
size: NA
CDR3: AWSDGSGRWYEQY

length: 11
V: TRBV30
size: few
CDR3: AWSATLRSEQF

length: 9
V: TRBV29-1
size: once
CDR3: SVTRGYEQY

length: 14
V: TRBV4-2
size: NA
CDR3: ASSGTGHKGNSPLH

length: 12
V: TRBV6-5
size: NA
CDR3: ASSYGTGTYEQY

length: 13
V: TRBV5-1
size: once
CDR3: ASSQERPSTDTQY

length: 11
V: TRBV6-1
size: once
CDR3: ASSPGGPDEQF

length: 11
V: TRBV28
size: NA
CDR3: ASTQMTGNTIY

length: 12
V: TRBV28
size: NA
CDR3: ASSQSQGADTQY

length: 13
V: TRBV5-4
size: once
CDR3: ASSLSGTSGEIQY

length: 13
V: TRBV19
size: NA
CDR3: ASSMLLAGPYEQY

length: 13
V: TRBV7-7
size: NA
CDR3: ASSSEVSSYNEQF

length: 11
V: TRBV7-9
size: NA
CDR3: ASSLTETDTQY

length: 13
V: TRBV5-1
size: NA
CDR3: ASSLGGTGDNEQF

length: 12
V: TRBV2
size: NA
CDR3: ASSPQGAGEKLF

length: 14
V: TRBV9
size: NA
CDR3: ASSEPGRTEYNEQF

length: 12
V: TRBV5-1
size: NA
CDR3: ASSGRDGNTEAF

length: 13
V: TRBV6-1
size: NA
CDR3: ASSGFQPAGNTIY

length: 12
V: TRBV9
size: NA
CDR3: ASSGTSGRDTQY

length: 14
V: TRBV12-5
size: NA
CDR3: ASGLGTSGNQETQY

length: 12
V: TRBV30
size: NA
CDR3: AWSVGADPYGYT

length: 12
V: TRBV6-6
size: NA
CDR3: ASSYTGGNTEAF

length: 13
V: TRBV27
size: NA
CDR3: ASRFREGSTYEQY

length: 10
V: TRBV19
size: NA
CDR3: ASSIGGAEAF

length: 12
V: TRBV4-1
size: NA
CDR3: ASRGQGAGQPQH